These 18 T cell receptor beta chains originate from one sample sequenced in a study of cytomegalovirus exposure and HLA in healthy donors. Primers for the PCR totalled 60 Vbeta and 13 Jbeta. The method was immunoSEQ multiplex PCR; TCRdb's version includes in-frame clones alone and lacks a portion of them. The sample lists around 99,000 clones; roughly 63% were seen once. Specimen: PBMCs. The receptor source for this set is an older woman in good health and CMV-seropositive.

The sample holds one count of this clone. The rearrangement links TRBV5-1 to TRBJ1-1; the D gene is possibly TRBD1 (6 bases). There are 14 residues in the CDR3. Trimming cost V 4 bases and J 0 bases, with 10 bases left between them. Germline V CDR1 and CDR2: SGHRS, YFSETQ. In DNA form, the CDR3 reads TGCGCCAGCAGCGTTACAGGGATGAACACTGAAGCTTTCTTT. Amino acid sequence: CASSVTGMNTEAFF.

CDR3 bases: TGCGCCAGCAGCCAAGATCTAGCGGGGGGGCCCCCAGGCGAGCAGTTCTTC. It is translated as CASSQDLAGGPPGEQFF. The V and J genes are TRBV4-1 and TRBJ2-1; 12 bases line up with TRBD2. V trimming: 0 bases; J trimming: 10 bases; junction bases outside the gene matches: 10. The CDR3 extends over 17 amino acids. Germline V gene lookup returns CDR1 MGHRA and CDR2 YSYEKL.

This rearrangement joins TRBV6-5 to TRBJ1-2; no reliable D call. CDR1 is MNHEY and CDR2 is SVGAGI in the germline V gene. This CDR3 has 13 amino acids. The ends were cut back, 7 bases at V and 5 bases at J, with 14 bases in the middle. CDR3 in DNA: TGTGCCAGCACCATACGACCGGGGTATGGCTACACCTTC. Translation: CASTIRPGYGYTF.

The chain combines TRBV6-6 with TRBJ1-1, with D possibly matching TRBD1 (5 bases). This CDR3 is built from 15 residues. Germline V gene data show CDR1 as MNHNY and CDR2 as SVGAGI (reference sequence). The V and J ends lost 2 bases and 1 base respectively, with 11 bases between them. The CDR3 region is CASSYPAGRNTEAFF. The CDR3 nucleotides read TGTGCCAGCAGTTACCCAGCAGGGCGGAACACTGAAGCTTTCTTT.

V is TRBV7-8 and J is TRBJ1-2, with D maybe TRBD1 (6 bases). Germline loops: CDR1 SGHVS, CDR2 FQNEAQ. This CDR3 is built from 14 residues. The V end lost 7 bases, the J end lost 6 bases, and 18 bases lay between the germline ends. The CDR3 spells CASTLGAGYDGYTF. For the CDR3, the DNA is TGTGCCAGCACCCTGGGGGCAGGGTATGATGGCTACACCTTC.

The chain links TRBV7-8 to TRBJ1-3; D gene ambiguous. Trimming shortened V by 5 bases and J by 0 bases, and 11 bases separated the two germline ends. The germline gives CDR1 SGHVS, CDR2 FQNEAQ. The CDR3 has 15 residues. CDR3 DNA sequence: TGTGCCAGCAGCCCCCAGGTAGTCTCTGGAAACACCATATATTTT. This gives the protein CASSPQVVSGNTIYF.

The CDR3 DNA sequence: TGCGCCAGCATTCCGGGACACAAAGAGATCTACGAGCAGTACTTC. It codes for CASIPGHKEIYEQYF. This rearrangement joins TRBV23-1 to TRBJ2-7, with a tentative D call TRBD1 (6 bases). TRBV23-1 is sorted into the ORF group, with uncertain function. Trimming cost V 7 bases and J 3 bases, with 19 bases left between them. The CDR3 is 15 residues long.

The chain is built from TRBV10-3 and TRBJ1-2; 9 positions match TRBD1. V lost 7 bases to trimming and J lost 1 base; unmatched junction nucleotides: 4. Germline CDR1 and CDR2: ENHRY and SYGVKD. The CDR3 totals 14 residues. The CDR3 DNA is TGTGCCATCACCGGGACAGGGTATAACTATGGCTACACCTTC. Protein product: CAITGTGYNYGYTF.

V is TRBV7-8 and J is TRBJ1-1; a weak D match, TRBD1 (6 bases). CDR3 length: 14 residues. Trimming shortened V by 6 bases and J by 5 bases, and 16 bases separated the two germline ends. Looked up from germline, CDR1 is SGHVS and CDR2 is FQNEAQ. The CDR3 DNA reads as TGTGCCAGCAGTCCACTGACAGGCCGGACTGAAGCTTTCTTT. Its translation is CASSPLTGRTEAFF.

J is TRBJ2-1 and V is TRBV28, with a possible D match to TRBD2 (6 bases). This CDR3 comprises 14 residues. Germline-derived CDR1 and CDR2 are MDHEN and SYDVKM. Trimming stripped 8 bases from V and 0 bases from J, with 11 bases between. Here the CDR3 reads CASERANSYNEQFF. Here the CDR3 DNA reads TGTGCCAGCGAGCGGGCAAACTCCTACAATGAGCAGTTCTTC.

The chain uses TRBV7-6 and TRBJ2-3, with 10 nucleotides matching TRBD1. This CDR3 contains 14 residues. In germline, CDR1 is SGHVS, CDR2 FNYEAQ. Germline trimming cut 3 bases from V and 4 bases from J; bases unmatched to any gene: 1. CDR3 nucleotides: TGTGCCAGCAGCTTGACAGGGGGCGCAGATACGCAGTATTTT. Translating gives CASSLTGGADTQYF.

The chain couples TRBV30 to TRBJ1-2; D ambiguous. The CDR3 spans 12 residues. CDR1 is GTSNPN, CDR2 SVGIG, per germline (reference sequence). The V end was cut by 4 bases, the J end by 4 bases, with 10 bases between. For the CDR3, the DNA is TGTGCCTGGACTCCTGACTTCTATGGCTACACCTTC. Protein sequence: CAWTPDFYGYTF.

The chain couples TRBV30 to TRBJ2-2, with a weak D call TRBD1 (5 bases). The ends were cut back, 4 bases at V and 1 base at J, with 7 bases in the middle. This CDR3 contains 13 residues. From germline, CDR1 is GTSNPN and CDR2 SVGIG (reference sequence). CDR3: CAWTTGNTGELFF. CDR3 DNA sequence: TGTGCCTGGACTACAGGGAACACCGGGGAGCTGTTTTTT.

The genes are TRBV11-1 and TRBJ2-3; tentatively, D is TRBD2 (5 bases). The CDR3 spans 15 residues. Looked up from germline, CDR1 is SGHAT and CDR2 is FQDESV (reference sequence). Trimming pared 5 bases from V and 0 bases from J, leaving 12 bases between. The CDR3, as DNA: TGTGCCAGCAGCCCCGGGGTCGCTAGCACAGATACGCAGTATTTT. Its translation is CASSPGVASTDTQYF.

This rearrangement joins TRBV10-3 to TRBJ2-3, with 7 nucleotides matching TRBD2. V gave up 3 bases and J gave up 6 bases; unmatched junction bases: 6. Germline CDR1 reads ENHRY; CDR2 reads SYGVKD. There are 14 residues in the CDR3. The CDR3 DNA reads TGTGCCATCAGTGAACCGGGGGGATCGGATACGCAGTATTTT. This translates into CAISEPGGSDTQYF.

The V and J genes are TRBV9 and TRBJ2-3, with TRBD2 matching 8 bases. CDR3 length: 16 amino acids. J lost 2 bases, V lost 3 bases, and 8 bases had no gene match. Per the germline V gene, CDR1 is SGDLS and CDR2 is YYNGEE. The CDR3 is CASSALAGPPTDTQYF. The CDR3 nucleotides read TGTGCCAGCAGCGCCCTAGCGGGCCCGCCCACAGATACGCAGTATTTT.

The chain is built from TRBV7-2 and TRBJ2-3, with unresolved D. Per the germline V gene, CDR1 is SGHTA and CDR2 is FQGNSA. Trimming shortened V by 4 bases and J by 8 bases, and 16 bases separated the two germline ends. This CDR3 region has 14 residues. The CDR3 nucleotides are TGTGCCAGCAGCTCGAAAGAGCTAGGAAGTACGCAGTATTTT. Its translation: CASSSKELGSTQYF. Complete variable domain (other parts from reference TRBV7-2 and TRBJ2-3): GAGVSQSPSNKVTEKGKDVELRCDPISGHTALYWYRQSLGQGLEFLIYFQGNSAPDKSGLPSDRFSAERTGGSVSTLTIQRTQQEDSAVYLCASSSKELGSTQYFGPGTRLTVL.

This chain connects TRBV7-2 to TRBJ1-1; 7 bases line up with TRBD1. J was trimmed by 1 base and V by 5 bases; bases with no gene match: 10. The CDR3 totals 16 residues. Germline V CDR1 and CDR2: SGHTA, FQGNSA. The CDR3 region is CASSRQGGLANTEAFF. The DNA for the CDR3 is TGTGCCAGCAGCCGACAGGGTGGACTGGCGAACACTGAAGCTTTCTTT. Complete variable domain (other parts from reference TRBV7-2 and TRBJ1-1): GAGVSQSPSNKVTEKGKDVELRCDPISGHTALYWYRQSLGQGLEFLIYFQGNSAPDKSGLPSDRFSAERTGGSVSTLTIQRTQQEDSAVYLCASSRQGGLANTEAFFGQGTRLTVV.